In this sample, the clone carrying this TCR beta chain turned up once. This sample is part of a study of cytomegalovirus exposure and HLA in healthy donors. PCR primers comprised 60 Vbeta and 13 Jbeta primers. Produced via immunoSEQ multiplex PCR; TCRdb's table is partial and in-frame only. This sample has about 230,000 clones, with more than 70% found just once. The CDR3 covers 11 residues. Germline CDR1 and CDR2: SGHDT and YYEEEE. With V trimmed by 4 bases and J by 8 bases, 2 bases remained unmatched. The sequenced material came from PBMCs. The chain employs TRBV5-6 and TRBJ1-1; 7 bases line up with TRBD1. This receptor was obtained from a boy younger than 18 in good health and CMV-seronegative. The CDR3 protein is CASSRQGEAFF. The CDR3 DNA reads TGTGCCAGCAGCCGACAGGGCGAAGCTTTCTTT.